This T cell receptor (beta chain) derives from a study of blood T cells in healthy people across ages. Whole-study findings and limits: Among long-lived donors, naive CD4+ cells were more numerous and diversity higher than in aged donors.

In this sample, this clonotype turned up many times. Antigen specificity is unknown. Alongside a J-beta primer mix, a sample-barcoded 5' primer served in a second PCR lasting 7 to 11 cycles. MiXCR, run by TCRdb on the 5' RACE reads, gives a single entry per CDR3 protein. The data contain 1.5 million to 2 million distinct CDR3 sequences, about 31% of them seen just once; the ten biggest clones take up around 11%. Per the germline V gene, CDR1 is SGHTA and CDR2 is FQGNSA. This CDR3 is 15 amino acids long. Trimming shortened V by 6 bases and J by 3 bases, and 17 bases separated the two germline ends. This receptor was taken from a woman in her twenties or thirties in good health. This chain uses TRBV7-2 with TRBJ2-5; maybe TRBD1 (5 bases). The sequencing sample was made of blood. The CDR3 DNA reads as TGTGCCAGCAGGTCATGGGGCGTAGGAGAAGAGACCCAGTACTTC. It is translated as CASRSWGVGEETQYF.